The present TCR beta chain was sequenced within a study of shared clonotypes between healthy human individuals. Study as a whole: Samples came from two female and a few male donors aged 18 to 49. Researchers assigned three CD4 naive, three CD4 memory, two CD8 naive and one CD8 memory plate to each donor.

Notes on this clone: Its antigen is not identified.

Broader study findings: Clonotypes not shared had lower generation probabilities than those common to all four donors.

Splitting of each subset's genomic DNA was done evenly across several immunoSEQ plates. The protocol was immunoSEQ multiplex PCR, while the TCRdb copy is restricted to in-frame clones and leaves out a portion. The repertoire has 2 million to 2.5 million clones, about 92% of them found once; the top ten carry 0.3% to 0.4%. This CDR3 contains 16 residues. V lost 3 bases to trimming and J lost 0 bases, with 13 bases between them. CDR1 KGHSH and CDR2 LQKENI come from the germline V gene. J is TRBJ2-3 and V is TRBV18; D ambiguous. Sample: naive CD4+ T cells from PBMCs. Subset given: CD45RA+ positively selected. This TCR was sampled from a man between 18 and 29 years old in good health. Some clones in this sample may be carry-over from other donors' samples. In nucleotides, the CDR3 is TGTGCCAGCTCACCCTCGCAGGCCGCTAGCACAGATACGCAGTATTTT. Protein product: CASSPSQAASTDTQYF.